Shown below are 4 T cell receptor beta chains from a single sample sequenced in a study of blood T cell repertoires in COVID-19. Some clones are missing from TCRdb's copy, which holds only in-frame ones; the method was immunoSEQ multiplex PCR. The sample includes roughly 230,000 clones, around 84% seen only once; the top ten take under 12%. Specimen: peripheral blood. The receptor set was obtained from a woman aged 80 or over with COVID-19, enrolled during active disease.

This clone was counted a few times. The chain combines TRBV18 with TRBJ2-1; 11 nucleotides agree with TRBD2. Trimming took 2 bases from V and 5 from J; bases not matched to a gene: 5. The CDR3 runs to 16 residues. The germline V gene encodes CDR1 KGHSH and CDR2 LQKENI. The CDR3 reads CASSPVLLAGDNEQFF. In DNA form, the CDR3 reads TGTGCCAGCTCACCAGTCCTACTAGCGGGGGACAATGAGCAGTTCTTC.

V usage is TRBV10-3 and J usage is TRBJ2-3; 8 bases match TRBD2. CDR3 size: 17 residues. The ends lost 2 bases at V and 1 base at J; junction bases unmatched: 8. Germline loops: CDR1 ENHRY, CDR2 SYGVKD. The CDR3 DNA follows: TGTGCCATCAGTGAGGGTCGGGGGGGCCTCGGCACAGATACGCAGTATTTT. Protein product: CAISEGRGGLGTDTQYF.

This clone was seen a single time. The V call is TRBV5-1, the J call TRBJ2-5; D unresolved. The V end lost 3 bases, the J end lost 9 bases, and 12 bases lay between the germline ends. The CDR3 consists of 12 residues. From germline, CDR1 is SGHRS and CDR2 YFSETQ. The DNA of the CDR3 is TGCGCCAGCAGCTCGGAGACCTGGGCCCAGTACTTC. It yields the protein CASSSETWAQYF.

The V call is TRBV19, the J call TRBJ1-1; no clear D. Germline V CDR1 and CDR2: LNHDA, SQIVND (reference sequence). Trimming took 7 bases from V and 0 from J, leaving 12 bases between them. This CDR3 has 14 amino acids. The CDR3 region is CASINRFMNTEAFF. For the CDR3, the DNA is TGTGCCAGTATTAACCGGTTCATGAACACTGAAGCTTTCTTT.